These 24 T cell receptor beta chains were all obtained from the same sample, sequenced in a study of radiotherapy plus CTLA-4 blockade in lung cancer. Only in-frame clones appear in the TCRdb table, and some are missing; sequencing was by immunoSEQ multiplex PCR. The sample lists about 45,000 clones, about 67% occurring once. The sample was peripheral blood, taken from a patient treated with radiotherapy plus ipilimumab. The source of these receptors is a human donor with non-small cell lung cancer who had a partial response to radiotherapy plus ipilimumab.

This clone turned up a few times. CDR3 region: CASSRIDSGANVLTF. The CDR3 DNA reads as TGTGCCAGCAGTCGTATAGACTCTGGGGCCAACGTCCTGACTTTC. The J gene is TRBJ2-6, the V gene TRBV2; D gene uncertain. Germline-derived CDR1 and CDR2 are SNHLY and FYNNEI. V gave up 5 bases and J gave up 0 bases, with 8 bases separating them. There are 15 residues in the CDR3. The whole variable domain, filled in from reference TRBV2 and TRBJ2-6, reads EPEVTQTPSHQVTQMGQEVILRCVPISNHLYFYWYRQILGQKVEFLVSFYNNEISEKSEIFDDQFSVERPDGSNFTLKIRSTKLEDSAMYFCASSRIDSGANVLTFGAGSRLTVL.

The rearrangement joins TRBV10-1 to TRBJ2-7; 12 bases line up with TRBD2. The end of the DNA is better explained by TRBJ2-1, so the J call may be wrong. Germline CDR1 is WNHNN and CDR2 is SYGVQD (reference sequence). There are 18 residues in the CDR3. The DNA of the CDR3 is TGCGCCAGCAGTGAGTCGGGGACTAGCGGGTGGCGCTACAATGAGCAGTTCTTC. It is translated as CASSESGTSGWRYNEQFF.

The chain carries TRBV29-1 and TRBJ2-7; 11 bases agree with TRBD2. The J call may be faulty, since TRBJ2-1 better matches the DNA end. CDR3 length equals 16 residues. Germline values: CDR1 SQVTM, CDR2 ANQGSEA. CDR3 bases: TGCAGCGTTGAAGGTAGCGGGAGGGCCTCCTACAATGAGCAGTTCTTC. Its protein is CSVEGSGRASYNEQFF.

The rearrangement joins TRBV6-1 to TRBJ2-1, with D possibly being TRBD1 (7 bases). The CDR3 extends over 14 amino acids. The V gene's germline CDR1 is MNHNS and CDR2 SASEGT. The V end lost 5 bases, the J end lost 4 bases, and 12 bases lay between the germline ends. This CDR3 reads CASSFRGEYNEQFF. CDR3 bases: TGTGCCAGCAGTTTCAGGGGGGAGTACAATGAGCAGTTCTTC.

The CDR3 coding sequence is TGTGCCATCAGCCGGGACTCTCTAGGGACGCAGTATTTT. It translates to CAISRDSLGTQYF. The rearrangement uses TRBV10-3 and TRBJ2-3; tentatively, D is TRBD2 (6 bases). The ends were cut back, 6 bases at V and 9 bases at J, with 16 bases in the middle. Germline CDR1 ENHRY, CDR2 SYGVKD. The CDR3 length is 13 residues.

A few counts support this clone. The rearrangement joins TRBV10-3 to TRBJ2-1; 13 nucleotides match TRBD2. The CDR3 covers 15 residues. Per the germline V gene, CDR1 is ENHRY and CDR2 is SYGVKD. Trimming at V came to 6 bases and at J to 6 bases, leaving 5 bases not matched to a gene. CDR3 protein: CAISQGLAGANEQFF. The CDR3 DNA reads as TGTGCCATCAGCCAAGGACTAGCGGGGGCCAATGAGCAGTTCTTC.

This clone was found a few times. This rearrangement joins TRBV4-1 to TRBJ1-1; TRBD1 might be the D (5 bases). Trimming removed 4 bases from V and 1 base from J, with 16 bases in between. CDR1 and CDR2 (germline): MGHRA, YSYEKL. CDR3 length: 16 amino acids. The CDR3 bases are TGCGCCAGCAGCCCGACGGGAGGGGCGGCGAACACTGAAGCTTTCTTT. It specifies CASSPTGGAANTEAFF.

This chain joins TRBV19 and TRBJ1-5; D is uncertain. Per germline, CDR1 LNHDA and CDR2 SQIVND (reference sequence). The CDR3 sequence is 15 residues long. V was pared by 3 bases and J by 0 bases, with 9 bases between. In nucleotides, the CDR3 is TGTGCCAGTAGTATTAATACACCTAGCAATCAGCCCCAGCATTTT. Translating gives CASSINTPSNQPQHF.

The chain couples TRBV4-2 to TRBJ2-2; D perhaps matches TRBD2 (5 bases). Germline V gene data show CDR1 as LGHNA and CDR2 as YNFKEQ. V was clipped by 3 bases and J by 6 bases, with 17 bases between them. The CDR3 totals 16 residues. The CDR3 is CASSQRRGEGPGELFF. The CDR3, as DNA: TGTGCCAGCAGCCAGAGACGGGGAGAGGGTCCCGGGGAGCTGTTTTTT.

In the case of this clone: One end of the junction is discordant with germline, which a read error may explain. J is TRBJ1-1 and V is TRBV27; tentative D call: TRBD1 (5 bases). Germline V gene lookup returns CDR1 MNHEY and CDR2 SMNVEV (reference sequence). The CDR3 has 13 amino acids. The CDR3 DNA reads TGTACCAGCAGTTTCCAAAGGGGCACTGAAGCTTTCTTT. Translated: CTSSFQRGTEAFF.

CDR3 sequence (DNA): TGTGCCAGCTCATCTGGACTAGCGGCTAGCACAGATACGCAGTATTTT. This gives the protein CASSSGLAASTDTQYF. This chain links TRBV18 with TRBJ2-3, with 10 bases matching TRBD2. This CDR3 contains 16 residues. Germline CDR1 reads KGHSH; CDR2 reads LQKENI. V was pared by 5 bases and J by 0 bases, with 5 bases of the junction left unmatched.

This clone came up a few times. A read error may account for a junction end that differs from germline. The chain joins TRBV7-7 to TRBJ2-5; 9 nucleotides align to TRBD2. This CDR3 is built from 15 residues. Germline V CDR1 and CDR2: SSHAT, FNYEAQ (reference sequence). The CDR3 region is CASSLAGGRGETQYF. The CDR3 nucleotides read TGTGCTAGCAGCTTAGCGGGCGGGAGGGGAGAGACCCAGTACTTC.

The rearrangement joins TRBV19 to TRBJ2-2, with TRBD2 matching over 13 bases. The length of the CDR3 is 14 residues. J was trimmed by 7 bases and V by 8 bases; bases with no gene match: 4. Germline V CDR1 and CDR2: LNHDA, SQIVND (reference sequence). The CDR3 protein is CASGTSGTVGELFF. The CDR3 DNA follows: TGTGCCAGTGGGACTAGCGGGACGGTCGGGGAGCTGTTTTTT.

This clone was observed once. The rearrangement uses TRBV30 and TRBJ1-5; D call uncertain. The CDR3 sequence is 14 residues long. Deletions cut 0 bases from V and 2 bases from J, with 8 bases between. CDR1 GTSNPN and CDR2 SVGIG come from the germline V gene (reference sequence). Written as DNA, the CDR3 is TGTGCCTGGAGTGTCACGGGTGGCAATCAGCCCCAGCATTTT. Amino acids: CAWSVTGGNQPQHF.

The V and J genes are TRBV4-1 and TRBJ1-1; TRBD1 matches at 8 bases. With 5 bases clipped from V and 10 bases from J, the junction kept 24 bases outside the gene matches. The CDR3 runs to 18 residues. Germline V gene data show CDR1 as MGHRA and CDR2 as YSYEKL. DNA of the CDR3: TGCGCCAGCAGCTCAACGACAGGGGTGGGCGGGAAGGGTTGGGTAGCTTTCTTT. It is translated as CASSSTTGVGGKGWVAFF.

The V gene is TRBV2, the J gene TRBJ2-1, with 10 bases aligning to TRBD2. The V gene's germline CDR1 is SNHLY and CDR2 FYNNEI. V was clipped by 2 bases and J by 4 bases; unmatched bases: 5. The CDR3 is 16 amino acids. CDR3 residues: CASSELAGVRYNEQFF. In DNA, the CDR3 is TGTGCCAGCAGTGAACTAGCGGGAGTGAGGTACAATGAGCAGTTCTTC. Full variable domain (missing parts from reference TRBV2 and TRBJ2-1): EPEVTQTPSHQVTQMGQEVILRCVPISNHLYFYWYRQILGQKVEFLVSFYNNEISEKSEIFDDQFSVERPDGSNFTLKIRSTKLEDSAMYFCASSELAGVRYNEQFFGPGTRLTVL.

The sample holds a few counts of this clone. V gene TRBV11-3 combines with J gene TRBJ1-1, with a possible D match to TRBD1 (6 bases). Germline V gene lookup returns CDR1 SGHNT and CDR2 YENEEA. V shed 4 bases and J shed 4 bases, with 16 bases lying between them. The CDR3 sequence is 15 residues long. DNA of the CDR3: TGTGCCAGCAGCTATCTGGGGGGGGCTGGCACTGAAGCTTTCTTT. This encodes CASSYLGGAGTEAFF. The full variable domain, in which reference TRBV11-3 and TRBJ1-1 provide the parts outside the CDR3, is EAGVVQSPRYKIIEKKQPVAFWCNPISGHNTLYWYLQNLGQGPELLIRYENEEAVDDSQLPKDRFSAERLKGVDSTLKIQPAELGDSAVYLCASSYLGGAGTEAFFGQGTRLTVV.

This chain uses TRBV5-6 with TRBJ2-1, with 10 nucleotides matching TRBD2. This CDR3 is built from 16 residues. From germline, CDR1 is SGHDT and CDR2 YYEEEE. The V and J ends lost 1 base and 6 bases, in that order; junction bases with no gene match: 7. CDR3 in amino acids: CASSLRLAGVPNEQFF. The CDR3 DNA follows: TGTGCCAGCAGCTTGCGGCTAGCGGGAGTACCCAATGAGCAGTTCTTC.

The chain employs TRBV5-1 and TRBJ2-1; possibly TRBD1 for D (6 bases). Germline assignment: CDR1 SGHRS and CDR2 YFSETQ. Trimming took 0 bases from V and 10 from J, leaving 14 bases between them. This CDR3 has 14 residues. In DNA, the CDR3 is TGCGCCAGCAGCTTGGAAGGCAGGGGAGACGAGCAGTTCTTC. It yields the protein CASSLEGRGDEQFF.

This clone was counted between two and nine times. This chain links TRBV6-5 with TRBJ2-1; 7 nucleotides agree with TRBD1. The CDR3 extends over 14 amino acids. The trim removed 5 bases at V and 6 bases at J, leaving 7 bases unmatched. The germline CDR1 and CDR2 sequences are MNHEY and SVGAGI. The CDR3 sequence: CASSRGQVSNEQFF. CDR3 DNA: TGTGCCAGCAGTAGGGGGCAGGTGAGCAATGAGCAGTTCTTC.

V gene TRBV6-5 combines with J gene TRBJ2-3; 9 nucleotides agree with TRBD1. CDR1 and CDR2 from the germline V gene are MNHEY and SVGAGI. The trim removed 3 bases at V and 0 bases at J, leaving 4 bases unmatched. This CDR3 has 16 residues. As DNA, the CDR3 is TGTGCCAGCAGTTATTTCGGGACAGGGAGCACAGATACGCAGTATTTT. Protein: CASSYFGTGSTDTQYF.

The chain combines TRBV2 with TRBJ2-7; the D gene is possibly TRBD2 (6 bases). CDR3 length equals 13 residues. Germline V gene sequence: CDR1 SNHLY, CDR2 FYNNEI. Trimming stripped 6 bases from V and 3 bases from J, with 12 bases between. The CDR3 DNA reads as TGTGCCAGCAGCCGGGACTTATACTACGAGCAGTACTTC. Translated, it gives CASSRDLYYEQYF. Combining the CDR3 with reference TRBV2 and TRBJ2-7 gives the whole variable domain EPEVTQTPSHQVTQMGQEVILRCVPISNHLYFYWYRQILGQKVEFLVSFYNNEISEKSEIFDDQFSVERPDGSNFTLKIRSTKLEDSAMYFCASSRDLYYEQYFGPGTRLTVT.

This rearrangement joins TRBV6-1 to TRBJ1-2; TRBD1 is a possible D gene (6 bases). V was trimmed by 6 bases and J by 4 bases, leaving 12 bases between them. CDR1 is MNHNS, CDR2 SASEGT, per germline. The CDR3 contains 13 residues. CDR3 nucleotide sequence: TGTGCCAGCAGGCAGACAGGTGGCTATGGCTACACCTTC. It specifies CASRQTGGYGYTF.

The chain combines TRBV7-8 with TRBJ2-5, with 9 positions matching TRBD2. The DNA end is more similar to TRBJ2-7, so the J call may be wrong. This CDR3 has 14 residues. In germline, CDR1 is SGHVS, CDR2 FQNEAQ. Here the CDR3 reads CASSLVGGRGEQYF. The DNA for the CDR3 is TGTGCCAGCAGCTTAGTTGGCGGGAGGGGCGAGCAGTACTTC.